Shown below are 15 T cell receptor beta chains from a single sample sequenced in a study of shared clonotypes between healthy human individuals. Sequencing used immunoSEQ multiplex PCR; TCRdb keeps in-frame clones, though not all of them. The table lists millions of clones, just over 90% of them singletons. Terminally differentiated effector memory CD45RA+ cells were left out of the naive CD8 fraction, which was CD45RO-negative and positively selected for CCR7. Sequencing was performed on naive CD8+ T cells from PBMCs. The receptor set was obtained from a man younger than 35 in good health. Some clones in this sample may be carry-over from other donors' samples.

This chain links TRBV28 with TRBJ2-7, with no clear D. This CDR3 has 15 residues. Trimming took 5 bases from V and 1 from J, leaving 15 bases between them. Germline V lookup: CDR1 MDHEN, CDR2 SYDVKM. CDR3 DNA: TGTGCCAGCAGTCCCACGCCCGGATGGTCCTACGAGCAGTACTTC. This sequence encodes CASSPTPGWSYEQYF.

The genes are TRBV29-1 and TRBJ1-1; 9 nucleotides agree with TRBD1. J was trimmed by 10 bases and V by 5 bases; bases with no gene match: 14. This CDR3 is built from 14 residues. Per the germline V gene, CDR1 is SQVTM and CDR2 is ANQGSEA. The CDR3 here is CSVLTGGFWWGAFF. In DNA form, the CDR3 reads TGCAGCGTTCTCACAGGGGGCTTCTGGTGGGGAGCTTTCTTT.

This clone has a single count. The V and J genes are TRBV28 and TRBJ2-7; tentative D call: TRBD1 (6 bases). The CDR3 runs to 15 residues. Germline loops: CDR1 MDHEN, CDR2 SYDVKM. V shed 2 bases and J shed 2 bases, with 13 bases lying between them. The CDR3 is CASSLVGTSTYEQYF. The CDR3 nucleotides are TGTGCCAGCAGTTTAGTTGGGACAAGTACCTACGAGCAGTACTTC.

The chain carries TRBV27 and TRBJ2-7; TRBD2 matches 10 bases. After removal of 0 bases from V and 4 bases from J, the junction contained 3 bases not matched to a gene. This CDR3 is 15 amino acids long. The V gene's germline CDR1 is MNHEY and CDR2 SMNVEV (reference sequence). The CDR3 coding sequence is TGTGCCAGCAGTTTATCGGGTAGCGGGAGGTACGAGCAGTACTTC. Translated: CASSLSGSGRYEQYF.

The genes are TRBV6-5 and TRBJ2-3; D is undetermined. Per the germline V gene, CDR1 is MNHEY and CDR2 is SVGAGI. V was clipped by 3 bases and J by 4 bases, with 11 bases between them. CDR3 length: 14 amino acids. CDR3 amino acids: CASSYYALADTQYF. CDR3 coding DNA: TGTGCCAGCAGTTATTACGCACTCGCAGATACGCAGTATTTT.

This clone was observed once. CDR3 amino acids: CASSQGGLLDEQFF. Written as DNA, the CDR3 is TGCGCCAGCAGCCAAGGAGGGCTGCTAGATGAGCAGTTCTTC. The genes are TRBV4-3 and TRBJ2-1, with D possibly matching TRBD2 (5 bases). Between the trimmed V and J ends, which lost 1 base and 8 bases, there was a span of 12 bases. Germline V CDR1 and CDR2: LGHNA, YSLEER. This CDR3 is 14 amino acids long.

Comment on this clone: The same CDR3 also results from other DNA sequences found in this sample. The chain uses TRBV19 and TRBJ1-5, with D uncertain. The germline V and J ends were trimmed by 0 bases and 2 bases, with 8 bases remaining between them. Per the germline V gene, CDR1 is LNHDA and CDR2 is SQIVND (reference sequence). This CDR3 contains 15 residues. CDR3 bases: TGTGCCAGTAGTATAGATAGGGAGGGCAATCAGCCCCAGCATTTT. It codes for CASSIDREGNQPQHF.

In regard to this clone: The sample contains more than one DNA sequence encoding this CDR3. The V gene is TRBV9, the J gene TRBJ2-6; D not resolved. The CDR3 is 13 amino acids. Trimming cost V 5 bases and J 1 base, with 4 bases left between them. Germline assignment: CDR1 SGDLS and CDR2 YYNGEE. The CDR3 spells CASSKSGANVLTF. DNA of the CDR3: TGTGCCAGCAGTAAATCTGGGGCCAACGTCCTGACTTTC. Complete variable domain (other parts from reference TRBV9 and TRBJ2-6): DSGVTQTPKHLITATGQRVTLRCSPRSGDLSVYWYQQSLDQGLQFLIQYYNGEERAKGNILERFSAQQFPDLHSELNLSSLELGDSALYFCASSKSGANVLTFGAGSRLTVL.

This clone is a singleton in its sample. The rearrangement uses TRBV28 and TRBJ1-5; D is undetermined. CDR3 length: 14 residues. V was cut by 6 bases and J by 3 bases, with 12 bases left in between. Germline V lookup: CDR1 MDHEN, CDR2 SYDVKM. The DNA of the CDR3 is TGTGCCAGCAGGAAGCAGGCGGTCAATCAGCCCCAGCATTTT. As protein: CASRKQAVNQPQHF.

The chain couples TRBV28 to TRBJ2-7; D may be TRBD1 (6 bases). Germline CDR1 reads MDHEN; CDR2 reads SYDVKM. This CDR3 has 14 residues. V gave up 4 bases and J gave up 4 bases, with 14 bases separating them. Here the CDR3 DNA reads TGTGCCAGCAGTTCAGGGGTCCTCTTATACGAGCAGTACTTC. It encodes CASSSGVLLYEQYF.

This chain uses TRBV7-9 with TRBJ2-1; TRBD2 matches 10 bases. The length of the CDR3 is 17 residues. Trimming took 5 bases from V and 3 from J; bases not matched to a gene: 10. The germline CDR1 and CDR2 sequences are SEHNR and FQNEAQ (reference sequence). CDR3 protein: CASSRSSGRRFYNEQFF. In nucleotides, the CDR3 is TGTGCCAGCAGCCGCTCTAGCGGGAGACGTTTCTACAATGAGCAGTTCTTC.

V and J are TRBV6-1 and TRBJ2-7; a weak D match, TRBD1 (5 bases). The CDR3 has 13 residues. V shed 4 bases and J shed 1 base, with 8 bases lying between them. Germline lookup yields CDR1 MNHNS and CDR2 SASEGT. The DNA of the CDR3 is TGTGCCAGCAGTGTACAGGTGTCCTACGAGCAGTACTTC. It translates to CASSVQVSYEQYF.

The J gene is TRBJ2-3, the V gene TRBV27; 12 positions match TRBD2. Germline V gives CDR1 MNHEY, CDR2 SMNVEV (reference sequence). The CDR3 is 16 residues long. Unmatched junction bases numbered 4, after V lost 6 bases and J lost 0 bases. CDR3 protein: CASRPGTSGSTDTQYF. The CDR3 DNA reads TGTGCCAGCAGACCCGGGACTAGCGGGAGCACAGATACGCAGTATTTT.

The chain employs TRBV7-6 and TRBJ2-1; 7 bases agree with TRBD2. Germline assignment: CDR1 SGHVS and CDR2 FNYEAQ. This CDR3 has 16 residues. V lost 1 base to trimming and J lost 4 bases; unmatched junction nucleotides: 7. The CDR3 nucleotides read TGTGCCAGCAGCTTAGAACAGAGCGGGGCATACAATGAGCAGTTCTTC. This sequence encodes CASSLEQSGAYNEQFF. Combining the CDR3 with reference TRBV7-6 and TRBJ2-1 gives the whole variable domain GAGVSQSPRYKVTKRGQDVALRCDPISGHVSLYWYRQALGQGPEFLTYFNYEAQQDKSGLPNDRFSAERPEGSISTLTIQRTEQRDSAMYRCASSLEQSGAYNEQFFGPGTRLTVL.

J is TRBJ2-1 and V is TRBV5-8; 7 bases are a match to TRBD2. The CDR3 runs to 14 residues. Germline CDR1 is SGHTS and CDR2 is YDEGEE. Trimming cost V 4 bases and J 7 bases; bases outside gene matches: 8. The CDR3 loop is CASSRYGGRNEQFF. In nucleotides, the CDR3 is TGTGCCAGCAGCAGATACGGGGGGAGGAATGAGCAGTTCTTC. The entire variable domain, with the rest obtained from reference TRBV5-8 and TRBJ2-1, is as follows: EAGVTQSPTHLIKTRGQQATLRCSPISGHTSVYWYQQALGLGLQFLLWYDEGEERNRGNFPPRFSGRQFPNYSSELNVNALELEDSALYLCASSRYGGRNEQFFGPGTRLTVL.